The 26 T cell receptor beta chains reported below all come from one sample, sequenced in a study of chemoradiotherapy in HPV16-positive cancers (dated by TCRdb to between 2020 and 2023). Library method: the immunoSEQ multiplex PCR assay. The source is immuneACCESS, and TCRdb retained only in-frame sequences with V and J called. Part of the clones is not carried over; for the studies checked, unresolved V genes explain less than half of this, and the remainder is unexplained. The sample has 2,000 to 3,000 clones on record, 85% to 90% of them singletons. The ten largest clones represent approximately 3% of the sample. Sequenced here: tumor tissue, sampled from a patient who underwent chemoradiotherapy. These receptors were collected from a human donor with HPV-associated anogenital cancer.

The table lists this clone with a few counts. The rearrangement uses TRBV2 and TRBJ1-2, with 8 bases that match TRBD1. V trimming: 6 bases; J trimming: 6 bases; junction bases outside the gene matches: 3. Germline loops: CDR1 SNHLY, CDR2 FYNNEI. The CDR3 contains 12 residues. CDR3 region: CASRLTGDGYTF. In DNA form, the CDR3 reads TGTGCCAGCAGACTGACAGGGGATGGCTACACCTTC.

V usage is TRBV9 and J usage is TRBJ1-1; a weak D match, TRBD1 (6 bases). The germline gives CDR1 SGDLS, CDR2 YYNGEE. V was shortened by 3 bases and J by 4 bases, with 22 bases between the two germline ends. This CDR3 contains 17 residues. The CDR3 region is CASSGGGYGGGGTEAFF. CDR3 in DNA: TGTGCCAGCAGCGGGGGAGGGTATGGGGGCGGGGGCACTGAAGCTTTCTTT.

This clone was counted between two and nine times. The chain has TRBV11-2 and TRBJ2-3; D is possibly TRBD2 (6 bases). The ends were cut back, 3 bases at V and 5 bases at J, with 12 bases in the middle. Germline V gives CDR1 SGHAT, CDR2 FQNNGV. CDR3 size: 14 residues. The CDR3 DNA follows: TGTGCCAGCAGCTTCGGGGGAGTACAAGATACGCAGTATTTT. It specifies CASSFGGVQDTQYF.

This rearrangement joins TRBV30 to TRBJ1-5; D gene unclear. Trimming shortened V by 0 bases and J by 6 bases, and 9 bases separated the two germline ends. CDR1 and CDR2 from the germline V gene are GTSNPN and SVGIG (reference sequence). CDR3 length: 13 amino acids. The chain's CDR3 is CAWSVTGSQPQHF. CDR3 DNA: TGTGCCTGGAGTGTAACTGGGTCTCAGCCCCAGCATTTT.

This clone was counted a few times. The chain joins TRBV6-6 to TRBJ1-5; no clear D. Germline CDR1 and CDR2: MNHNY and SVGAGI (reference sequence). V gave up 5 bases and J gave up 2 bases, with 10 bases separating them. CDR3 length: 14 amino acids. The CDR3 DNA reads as TGTGCCAGCAGTCCTCCGGGTGGCAATCAGCCCCAGCATTTT. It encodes CASSPPGGNQPQHF.

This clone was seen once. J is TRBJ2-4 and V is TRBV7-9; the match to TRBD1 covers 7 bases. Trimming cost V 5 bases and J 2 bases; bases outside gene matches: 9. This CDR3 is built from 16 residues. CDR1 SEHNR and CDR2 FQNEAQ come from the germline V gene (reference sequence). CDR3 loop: CASSPPTGRTKNIQYF. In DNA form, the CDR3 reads TGTGCCAGCAGCCCACCGACAGGGCGGACCAAAAACATTCAGTACTTC.

CDR3 in amino acids: CASSQDQQLGTEAFF. The CDR3 DNA sequence: TGCGCCAGCAGCCAAGACCAGCAATTGGGAACTGAAGCTTTCTTT. The chain combines TRBV4-3 with TRBJ1-1; D is unclear. Germline V gene sequence: CDR1 LGHNA, CDR2 YSLEER. CDR3 length equals 15 residues. V lost 0 bases and J lost 5, with 13 bases in between.

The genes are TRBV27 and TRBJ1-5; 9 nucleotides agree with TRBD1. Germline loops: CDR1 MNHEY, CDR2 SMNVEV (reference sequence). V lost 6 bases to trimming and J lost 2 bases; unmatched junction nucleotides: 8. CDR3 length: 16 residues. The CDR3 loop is CASRAPGQGRNQPQHF. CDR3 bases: TGTGCCAGCAGAGCTCCGGGACAGGGACGCAATCAGCCCCAGCATTTT.

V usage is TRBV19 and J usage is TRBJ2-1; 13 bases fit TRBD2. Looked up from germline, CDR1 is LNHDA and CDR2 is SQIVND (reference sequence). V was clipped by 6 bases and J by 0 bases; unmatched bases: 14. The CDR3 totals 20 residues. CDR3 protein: CASRGGPGLAGYSSYNEQFF. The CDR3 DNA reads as TGTGCCAGTAGGGGGGGTCCGGGACTAGCGGGGTATAGCTCCTACAATGAGCAGTTCTTC.

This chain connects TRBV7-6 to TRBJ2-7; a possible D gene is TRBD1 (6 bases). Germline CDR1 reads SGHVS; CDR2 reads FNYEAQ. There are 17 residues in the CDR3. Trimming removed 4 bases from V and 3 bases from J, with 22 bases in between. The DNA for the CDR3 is TGTGCCAGCAGCTCCTCACCCGACAGGCAGGCGGACTACGAGCAGTACTTC. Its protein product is CASSSSPDRQADYEQYF.

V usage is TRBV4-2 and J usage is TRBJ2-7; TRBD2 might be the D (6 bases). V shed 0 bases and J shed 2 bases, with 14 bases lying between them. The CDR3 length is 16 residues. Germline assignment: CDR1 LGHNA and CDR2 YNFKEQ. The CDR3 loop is CASSQESPGETYEQYF. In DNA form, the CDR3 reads TGTGCCAGCAGCCAAGAATCCCCGGGGGAAACCTACGAGCAGTACTTC.

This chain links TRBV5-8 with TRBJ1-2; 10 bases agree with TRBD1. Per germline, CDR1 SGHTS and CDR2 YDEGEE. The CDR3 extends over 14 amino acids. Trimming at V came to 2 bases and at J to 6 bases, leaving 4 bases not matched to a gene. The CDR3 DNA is TGTGCCAGCAGCTTATTGGGACAGGGGAATGGCTACACCTTC. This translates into CASSLLGQGNGYTF.

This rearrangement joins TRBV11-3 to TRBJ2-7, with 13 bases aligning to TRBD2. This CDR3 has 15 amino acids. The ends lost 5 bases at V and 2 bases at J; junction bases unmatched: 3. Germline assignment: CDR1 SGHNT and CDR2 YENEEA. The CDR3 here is CASSPGTSGAYEQYF. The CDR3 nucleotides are TGTGCCAGCAGCCCCGGGACTAGCGGGGCCTACGAGCAGTACTTC.

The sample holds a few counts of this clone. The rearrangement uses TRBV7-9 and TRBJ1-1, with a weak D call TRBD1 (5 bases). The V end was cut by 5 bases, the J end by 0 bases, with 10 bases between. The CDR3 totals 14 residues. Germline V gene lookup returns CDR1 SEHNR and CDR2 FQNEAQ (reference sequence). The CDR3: CASSMDTMNTEAFF. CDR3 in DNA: TGTGCCAGCAGCATGGACACTATGAACACTGAAGCTTTCTTT.

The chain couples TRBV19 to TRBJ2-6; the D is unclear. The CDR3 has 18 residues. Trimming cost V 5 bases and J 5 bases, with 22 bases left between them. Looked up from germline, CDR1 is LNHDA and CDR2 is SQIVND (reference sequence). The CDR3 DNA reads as TGTGCCAGTAGTGATTTCACGAAATCACAAAGTCGGGCCAACGTCCTGACTTTC. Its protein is CASSDFTKSQSRANVLTF. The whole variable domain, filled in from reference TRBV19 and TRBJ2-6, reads DGGITQSPKYLFRKEGQNVTLSCEQNLNHDAMYWYRQDPGQGLRLIYYSQIVNDFQKGDIAEGYSVSREKKESFPLTVTSAQKNPTAFYLCASSDFTKSQSRANVLTFGAGSRLTVL.

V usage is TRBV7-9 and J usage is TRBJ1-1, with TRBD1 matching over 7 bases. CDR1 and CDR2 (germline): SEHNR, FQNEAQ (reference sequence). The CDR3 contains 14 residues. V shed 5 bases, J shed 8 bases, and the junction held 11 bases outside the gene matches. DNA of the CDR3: TGTGCCAGCAGCCCCGGGGACAGAAAAGTAGAAGCTTTCTTT. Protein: CASSPGDRKVEAFF.

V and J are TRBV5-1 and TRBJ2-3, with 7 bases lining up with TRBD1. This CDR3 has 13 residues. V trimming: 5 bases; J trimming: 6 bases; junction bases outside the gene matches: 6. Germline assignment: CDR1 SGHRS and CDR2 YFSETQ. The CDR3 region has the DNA TGCGCCAGCAGGACAGGGAACTTGGATACGCAGTATTTT. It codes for CASRTGNLDTQYF.

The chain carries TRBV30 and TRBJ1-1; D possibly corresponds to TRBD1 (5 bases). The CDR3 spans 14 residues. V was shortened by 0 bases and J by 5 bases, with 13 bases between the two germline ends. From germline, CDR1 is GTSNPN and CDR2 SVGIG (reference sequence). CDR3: CAWSVKGLSTEAFF. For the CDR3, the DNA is TGTGCCTGGAGTGTTAAGGGGTTATCGACTGAAGCTTTCTTT.

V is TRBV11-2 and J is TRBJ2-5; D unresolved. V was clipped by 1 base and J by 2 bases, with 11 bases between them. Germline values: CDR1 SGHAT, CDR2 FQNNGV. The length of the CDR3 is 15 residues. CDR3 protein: CASSLVTSKQETQYF. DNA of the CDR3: TGTGCCAGCAGCTTAGTTACTTCAAAACAAGAGACCCAGTACTTC.

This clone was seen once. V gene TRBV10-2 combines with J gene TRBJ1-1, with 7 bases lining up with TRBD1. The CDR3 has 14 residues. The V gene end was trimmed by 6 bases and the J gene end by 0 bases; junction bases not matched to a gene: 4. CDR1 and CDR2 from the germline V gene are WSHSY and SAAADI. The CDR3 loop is CASSRDSLNTEAFF. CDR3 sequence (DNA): TGCGCCAGCAGCCGGGACAGCTTGAACACTGAAGCTTTCTTT.

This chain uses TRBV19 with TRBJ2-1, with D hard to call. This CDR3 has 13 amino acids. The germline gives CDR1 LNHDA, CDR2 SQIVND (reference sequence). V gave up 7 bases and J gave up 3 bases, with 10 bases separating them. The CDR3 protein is CASNVPNYNEQFF. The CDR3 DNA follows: TGTGCCAGTAATGTCCCCAACTACAATGAGCAGTTCTTC.

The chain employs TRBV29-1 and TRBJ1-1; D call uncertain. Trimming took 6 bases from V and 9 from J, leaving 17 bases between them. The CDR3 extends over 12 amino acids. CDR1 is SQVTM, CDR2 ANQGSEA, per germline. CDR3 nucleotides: TGCAGCGTGGGAGTGGTTCCCTTAAAAGCTTTCTTT. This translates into CSVGVVPLKAFF.

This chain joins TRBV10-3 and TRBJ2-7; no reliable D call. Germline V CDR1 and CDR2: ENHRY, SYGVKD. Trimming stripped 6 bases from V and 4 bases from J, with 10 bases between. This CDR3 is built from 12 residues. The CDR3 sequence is CAIRGPSYEQYV. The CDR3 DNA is TGTGCCATCAGGGGCCCCTCGTACGAGCAGTACGTC.

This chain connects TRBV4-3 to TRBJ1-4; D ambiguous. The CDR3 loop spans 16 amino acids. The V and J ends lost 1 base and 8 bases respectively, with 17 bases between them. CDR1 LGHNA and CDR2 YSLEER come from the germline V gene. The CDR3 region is CASSQALYGEGEKLFF. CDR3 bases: TGCGCCAGCAGCCAAGCTTTGTACGGGGAAGGAGAAAAACTGTTTTTT.

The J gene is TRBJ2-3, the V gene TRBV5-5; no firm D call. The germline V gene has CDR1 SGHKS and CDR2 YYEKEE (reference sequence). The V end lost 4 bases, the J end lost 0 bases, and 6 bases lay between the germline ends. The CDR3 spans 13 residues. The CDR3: CASSITSTDTQYF. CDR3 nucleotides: TGTGCCAGCAGCATAACTAGCACAGATACGCAGTATTTT.

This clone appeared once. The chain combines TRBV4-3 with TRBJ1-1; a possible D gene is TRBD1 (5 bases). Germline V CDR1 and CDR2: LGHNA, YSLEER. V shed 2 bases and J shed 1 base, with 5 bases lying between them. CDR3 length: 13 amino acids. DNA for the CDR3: TGCGCCAGCAGCCAAACAGGGAACACTGAAGCTTTCTTT. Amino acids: CASSQTGNTEAFF.